This entry concerns a single T cell receptor (beta chain). Its specificity is unknown. This sample stems from a study of cytotoxic CD8 clonotypes in ibrutinib-treated CLL. Study in general: The average sample held approximately 240,000 productive templates and fewer than 100,000 productive rearrangements. General study results and limits: The study found public clonotypes uncommon, contracting or stable on treatment. At baseline, clonality was higher than in age-matched healthy donors and correlated with CD8+ counts.

The germline V and J ends were trimmed by 3 bases and 6 bases, with 9 bases remaining between them. The germline V gene encodes CDR1 SNHLY and CDR2 FYNNEI. This CDR3 is 13 amino acids long. The data were produced by immunoSEQ multiplex PCR, yet TCRdb's version contains in-frame clones alone and is incomplete. The table shows more than 110,000 clones, with approximately 80% occurring only once. The chain joins TRBV2 to TRBJ2-4, with D hard to call. The receptor was isolated from a human donor with chronic lymphocytic leukemia. The material was PBMCs, obtained after 36 months of ibrutinib treatment. The CDR3 DNA is TGTGCCAGCAGTGATCGGCAGCTAAACATTCAGTACTTC. Its protein product is CASSDRQLNIQYF.